The sequence of this TCR beta chain was determined in a study of cytomegalovirus exposure and HLA in healthy donors. Study information: Among approximately 400 genotyped donors, around 80% fell in the Caucasian-associated ancestry cluster.

As concerns this clone: Its antigen is as yet unknown.

The PCR ran on 60 Vbeta and 13 Jbeta primers. TCRdb's table, derived via immunoSEQ multiplex PCR, lists solely in-frame clones and lacks some. The sample contains 120,000 or so clones, around 70% of which appear only once. The study's findings and limits: Later, an analysis found that common viral pathogens appeared to be linked with several of the most significant clusters. Presence/absence analysis assumed near-uniform sequencing depth across donors.

There are 13 residues in the CDR3. Trimming removed 6 bases from V and 5 bases from J; junction bases left unmatched: 5. Germline CDR1 is SNHLY and CDR2 is FYNNEI. Source material: PBMCs. The V gene is TRBV2, the J gene TRBJ2-5; TRBD2 matches 8 bases. The origin of this receptor is a man between 35 and 55 years old in good health and CMV-seropositive. The CDR3 here is CASSVGLVETQYF. The CDR3 nucleotides are TGTGCCAGCAGCGTGGGACTAGTCGAGACCCAGTACTTC.